This T cell receptor (beta chain) emerged from a study of T-cell memory formation after mild COVID-19. Overall study context: Largely donor-specific TCR clusters were found.

General study points: The appearance of some responding clones in pre-infection memory suggested that cross-reactive memory joined. Those CD4+ clones that contracted were mainly in CM and EM (CD8+ ones in EMRA).

V was shortened by 3 bases and J by 0 bases, with 8 bases between the two germline ends. CDR3 length equals 14 residues. Germline V gene lookup returns CDR1 KGHSH and CDR2 LQKENI. This clonotype was seen a handful of times. The antigen remains unidentified. TCRdb ran MiXCR on the 5' RACE reads and lists one entry per CDR3 protein. The sample has 300,000 to 400,000 distinct CDR3 sequences, under 25% seen once. Sequenced: PBMCs or a T cell subset sorted from them (not recorded which). The rearrangement joins TRBV18 to TRBJ1-1; no clear D. This receptor was identified in an adult woman who had mild COVID-19 (a few samples of this study predate the infection). Cell type and time point are not known. The CDR3 protein is CASSPVPMNTEAFF. DNA for the CDR3: TGTGCCAGCTCACCGGTCCCTATGAACACTGAAGCTTTCTTT.